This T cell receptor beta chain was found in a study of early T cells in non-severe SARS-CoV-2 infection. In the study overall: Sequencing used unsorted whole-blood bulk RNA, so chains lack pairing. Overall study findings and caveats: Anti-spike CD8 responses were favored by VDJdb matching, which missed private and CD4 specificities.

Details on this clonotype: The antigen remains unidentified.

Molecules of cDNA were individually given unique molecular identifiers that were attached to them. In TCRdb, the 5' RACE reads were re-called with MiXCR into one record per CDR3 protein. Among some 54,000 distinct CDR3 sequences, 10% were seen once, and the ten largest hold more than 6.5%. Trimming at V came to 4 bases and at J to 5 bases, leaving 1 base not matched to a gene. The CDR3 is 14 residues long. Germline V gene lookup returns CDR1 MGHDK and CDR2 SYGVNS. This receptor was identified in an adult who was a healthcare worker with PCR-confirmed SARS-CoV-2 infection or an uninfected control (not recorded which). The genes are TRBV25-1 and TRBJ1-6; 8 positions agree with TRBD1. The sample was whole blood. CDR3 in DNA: TGTGCCAGCAGTGTGGACAGGGATAATTCACCCCTCCACTTT. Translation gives CASSVDRDNSPLHF.